Here is one TCR beta chain with its context. Both iRepertoire HTBI primers and Arm-PCR of CDR3 regions were used to build the TCR beta libraries. TCRdb redid the calling of the multiplex PCR reads with MiXCR, one entry per CDR3 protein. Among hundreds of thousands of distinct CDR3 sequences listed, less than 25% were seen once. Looked up from germline, CDR1 is DFQATT and CDR2 is SNEGSKA (reference sequence). The CDR3 has 16 amino acids. Trimming took off 3 bases at V and 7 bases at J, with 19 bases between the two ends. Documented time point: persistent/refractory GD, antithyroid drugs over 5 years with positive TRAb. RNA extracted from PBMCs served as the sequencing template. EDTA tubes were used for drawing 8 to 9 milliliters of peripheral blood. The sample is drawn from a study of regulatory T cells in long-lasting Graves disease.

Sequences were derived from peripheral blood mononuclear cells (PBMCs), sampled when the disease was refractory, from a patient treated with antithyroid drugs. The source is a female donor with Graves disease. The gene calls are TRBV20-1 and TRBJ1-6; D remains ambiguous. CDR3 sequence reads: CSASFGSQIYNSPLHF. The CDR3 region has the DNA TGCAGTGCTAGTTTCGGCAGCCAGATATACAATTCACCCCTCCACTTT.